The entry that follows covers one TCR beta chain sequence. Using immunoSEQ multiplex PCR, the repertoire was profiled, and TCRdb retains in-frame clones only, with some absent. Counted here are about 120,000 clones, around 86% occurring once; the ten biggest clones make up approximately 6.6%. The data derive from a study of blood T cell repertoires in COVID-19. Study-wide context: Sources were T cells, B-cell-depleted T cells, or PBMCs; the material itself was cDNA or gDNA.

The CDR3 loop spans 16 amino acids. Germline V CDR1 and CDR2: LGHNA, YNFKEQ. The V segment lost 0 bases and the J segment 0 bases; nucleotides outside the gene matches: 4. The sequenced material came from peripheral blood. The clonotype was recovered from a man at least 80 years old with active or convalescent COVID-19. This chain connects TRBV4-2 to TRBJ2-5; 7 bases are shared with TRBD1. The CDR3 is CASSQEGRGYQETQYF. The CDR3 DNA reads TGTGCCAGCAGCCAAGAAGGCAGGGGGTACCAAGAGACCCAGTACTTC.